This TCR beta chain was found in a study of T cells in Graves' hyperthyroidism and ophthalmopathy. The overall study: Peripheral blood samples were taken at initial diagnosis, prior to any treatment.

The CDR3 has 14 residues. With V trimmed by 4 bases and J by 2 bases, 4 bases remained unmatched. Germline V gene data show CDR1 as LNHDA and CDR2 as SQIVND (reference sequence). Amplified regions were TCR beta CDR3 sequences from RNA transcripts. First-round RT-PCR targeting the TCR CDR3 was performed with the HTBI primer set. TCRdb re-called the multiplex PCR reads through MiXCR, storing one row per CDR3 protein. The top ten clones hold around 7% of a sample with around 450,000 distinct CDR3 sequences, 15% to 18% of them seen once. This clonotype was seen only a few times. In making diagnoses, clinical symptoms, serum thyroxine and TRAb, thyroid ultrasound and orbital computed tomography were all used.

Specimen: blood. The V call is TRBV19, the J call TRBJ2-7; 8 bases align to TRBD2. The receptor comes from a woman under 30 with Graves' hyperthyroidism. The DNA of the CDR3 is TGTGCCAGTAGTAATAGCGGGGCCGCCTACGAGCAGTACTTC. Translated, it gives CASSNSGAAYEQYF.